This is a list of T cell receptor beta chains from one sample in a study of blood T cells in healthy people across ages. TCRdb itself ran the 5' RACE reads through MiXCR, one entry per CDR3 protein. The sample has about 1,800,000 distinct CDR3 sequences, 28% seen once. Sequenced sample: blood. The receptors come from a woman aged 25 to 39 in good health. CDR3s include the opening cysteine and the closing phenylalanine or tryptophan. Each record gives: clone size, D gene, J gene, V gene, CDR3 DNA, CDR3 protein. A D gene is named only where the DNA matches it firmly. Clone size is stated in some rows and not others, as once, few, many or a class when expanded.

>few|-|TRBJ2-1|TRBV20-1
TGCAGTGCTGGAGGTCCCCAGGGCAATGAGCAGTTCTTC
CSAGGPQGNEQFF
>-|TRBD1|TRBJ2-3|TRBV5-1
TGCGCCAGCAGCTTGGCCGGGCAGGGGGCGACAGATACGCAGTATTTT
CASSLAGQGATDTQYF
>many|-|TRBJ1-2|TRBV29-1
TGCAGCGTAACCGAGGGGGACTATGGCTACACCTTC
CSVTEGDYGYTF
>few|-|TRBJ2-6|TRBV4-1
TGCGCCAGCAGTCTTTTCTCCCCCGCAAGCTCTGGGGCCAACGTCCTGACTTTC
CASSLFSPASSGANVLTF
>few|-|TRBJ1-1|TRBV28
TGTGCCAGCAGGCATGACACTGAAGCTTTCTTT
CASRHDTEAFF
>few|TRBD2|TRBJ2-3|TRBV20-1
TGCAGTGCTCCCGGGGGGGCCGCAGATACGCAGTATTTT
CSAPGGAADTQYF
>many|-|TRBJ2-7|TRBV20-1
TGCAGTGCGATATCAGGCCGTAGGTCCTCCTACGAGCAGTACTTC
CSAISGRRSSYEQYF
>-|-|TRBJ1-1|TRBV25-1
TGTGCCAGCCGACTAACGGACTTCACTGAAGCTTTCTTT
CASRLTDFTEAFF
>few|TRBD2|TRBJ2-3|TRBV28
TGTGCCAGCAGTCCTCAGCGGGGGGGCCGAACAGATACGCAGTATTTT
CASSPQRGGRTDTQYF
>once|-|TRBJ2-1|TRBV6-1
TGTGCCAGCAGTTTTCCCCAGCGTGGGCAGTTCTTC
CASSFPQRGQFF
>-|TRBD2|TRBJ2-7|TRBV20-1
TGCGGTGGAGGGCTAGCGGGAGCCGCGGGGGACGAGCAGTACTTC
CGGGLAGAAGDEQYF
>few|TRBD1|TRBJ2-1|TRBV12-3/TRBV12-4
TGTGCCACAAGATGGGACAGGGGGAATGAGCAGTTCTTC
CATRWDRGNEQFF
>-|-|TRBJ2-3|TRBV11-1
TGTGCCAGCAGCCGGGCAGGGATGTTTACAGATACGCAGTATTTT
CASSRAGMFTDTQYF
>-|-|TRBJ1-2|TRBV7-2
TGTGCCAGCAGCCGACCCCCCCTGGACAGCTATGGCTACACCTTC
CASSRPPLDSYGYTF
>few|TRBD1|TRBJ2-3|TRBV10-3
TGTGCCATCAGCGGACAGGTCGAAGGTTATACGCAGTATTTT
CAISGQVEGYTQYF
>few|-|TRBJ1-5|TRBV2
TGTGCCAGCAGTGAGGTCCGCAATCAGCCCCAGCATTTT
CASSEVRNQPQHF